Following are 13 T cell receptor beta chains from one sample sequenced in a study of breast tumors, draining lymph nodes, adjacent tissues. TCRdb re-called the multiplex PCR reads through MiXCR, storing one row per CDR3 protein. The profile shows tens of thousands of distinct CDR3 sequences, 35% to 40% of them singletons. Sequencing used breast tumor tissue. The receptor source for this set is a female donor with breast cancer. Some clones in this sample may be carry-over from other donors' samples.

This clonotype appeared a few times. The CDR3 DNA reads TGTGCCAGCAGACAGCAAGAGACCCAGTACTTC. Amino acids: CASRQQETQYF. This chain uses TRBV11-2 with TRBJ2-5; D call uncertain. CDR1 is SGHAT and CDR2 is FQNNGV in the germline V gene. Trimming took 6 bases from V and 2 from J, leaving 4 bases between them. The CDR3 runs 11 residues.

This clonotype appeared many times. The gene calls are TRBV5-1 and TRBJ2-1, with 7 bases aligning to TRBD2. V gave up 4 bases and J gave up 7 bases; unmatched junction bases: 8. Germline assignment: CDR1 SGHRS and CDR2 YFSETQ. The CDR3 contains 14 residues. The CDR3 DNA reads as TGCGCCAGCAGCGAGGGCGGGAGTAGTAATGAGCAGTTCTTC. The encoded protein is CASSEGGSSNEQFF.

There are a few counts of this clonotype. The chain couples TRBV28 to TRBJ2-1; 11 bases are a match to TRBD2. This CDR3 has 13 amino acids. The junction had 2 bases not matched to a gene; V was cut back by 4 bases and J by 9 bases. The germline V gene encodes CDR1 MDHEN and CDR2 SYDVKM. CDR3 sequence (DNA): TGTGCCAGCAGTTGGACTAGCGGGCCTGAGCAGTTCTTC. This codes for CASSWTSGPEQFF.

The rearrangement links TRBV30 to TRBJ2-5; D unresolved. With 0 bases removed from V and 2 bases from J, the gap between germline ends came to 7 bases. Per the germline V gene, CDR1 is GTSNPN and CDR2 is SVGIG (reference sequence). This CDR3 comprises 13 residues. The CDR3 reads CAWSVQIQETQYF. CDR3 nucleotides: TGTGCCTGGAGTGTACAGATACAAGAGACCCAGTACTTC. Supplemented by reference TRBV30 and TRBJ2-5, the full variable domain reads SQTIHQWPATLVQPVGSPLSLECTVEGTSNPNLYWYRQAAGRGLQLLFYSVGIGQISSEVPQNLSASRPQDRQFILSSKKLLLSDSGFYLCAWSVQIQETQYFGPGTRLLVL.

About this clonotype itself: A much larger clone lies a single base off, so this may be a read error. The chain recombines TRBV12-3 or TRBV12-4 with TRBJ2-5; D assignment may be TRBD1 or TRBD2 (6 bases each). The CDR3 is 12 amino acids. DNA of the CDR3: TGTGCCTGCAGCCCGAGGGGGGTAAACCAGTACTTC. Translated, it gives CACSPRGVNQYF.

This clonotype was found many times. This chain connects TRBV7-8 to TRBJ1-6; no reliable D call. CDR3 length equals 15 residues. Germline loops: CDR1 SGHVS, CDR2 FQNEAQ. V gave up 4 bases and J gave up 9 bases, with 16 bases separating them. The CDR3 sequence is CASSSYSTGISPLHF. The CDR3 DNA follows: TGTGCCAGCAGCTCGTATTCGACCGGGATTTCACCCCTCCACTTT.

In this sample, this clonotype turned up many times. The chain recombines TRBV20-1 with TRBJ2-1, with D hard to call. The CDR3 totals 11 residues. CDR1 and CDR2 from the germline V gene are DFQATT and SNEGSKA (reference sequence). The ends were cut back, 5 bases at V and 2 bases at J, with 4 bases in the middle. The CDR3 DNA reads TGCAGTGCTGGAACCTACAATGAGCAGTTCTTC. Protein: CSAGTYNEQFF.

This clonotype has at least ten counts. V is TRBV2 and J is TRBJ1-4; D gene uncertain. V lost 7 bases and J 7 bases, leaving 13 bases between the germline ends. The CDR3 consists of 13 residues. Germline assignment: CDR1 SNHLY and CDR2 FYNNEI. The DNA of the CDR3 is TGTGCCAGCAAGTCGGGAGCGGGTGAAAAACTGTTTTTT. Translation: CASKSGAGEKLFF.

This clonotype was counted ten times or more. This rearrangement joins TRBV15 to TRBJ2-5; 12 nucleotides align to TRBD2. Germline CDR1 LNHNV, CDR2 YYDKDF (reference sequence). V trimming: 1 base; J trimming: 1 base; junction bases outside the gene matches: 7. This CDR3 spans 18 amino acids. In DNA form, the CDR3 reads TGTGCCACCAGCAGAGCTAGCGGGAGGGTCGTGTTCCAAGAGACCCAGTACTTC. It encodes CATSRASGRVVFQETQYF.

This clonotype was detected ten times or more. The chain has TRBV6-6 and TRBJ2-1; 14 nucleotides line up with TRBD2. Germline loops: CDR1 MNHNY, CDR2 SVGAGI (reference sequence). CDR3 size: 15 residues. V lost 1 base and J lost 8; bases outside the gene matches: 1. The CDR3 coding sequence is TGTGCCAGCAGTTACTGGGGACTAGCGGGAGATGAGCAGTTCTTC. Protein product: CASSYWGLAGDEQFF.

The chain links TRBV15 to TRBJ2-3; 9 bases line up with TRBD2. This CDR3 comprises 16 residues. Germline trimming cut 5 bases from V and 1 base from J; bases unmatched to any gene: 7. Germline V CDR1 and CDR2: LNHNV, YYDKDF (reference sequence). The CDR3 loop is CATSGLAGAGTDTQYF. Written as DNA, the CDR3 is TGTGCCACCAGCGGCTTAGCGGGAGCTGGCACAGATACGCAGTATTTT.

The chain links TRBV2 to TRBJ2-3; 12 bases agree with TRBD2. Per germline, CDR1 SNHLY and CDR2 FYNNEI. The ends lost 5 bases at V and 1 base at J; junction bases unmatched: 10. This CDR3 has 18 residues. CDR3 nucleotide sequence: TGTGCCAGCAGTAAACCGGGACTAGCGGGCTCTGGCACAGATACGCAGTATTTT. Protein product: CASSKPGLAGSGTDTQYF.

There are many counts of this clonotype. The chain employs TRBV12-3 or TRBV12-4 and TRBJ2-7; TRBD1 matches 9 bases. The CDR3 spans 17 residues. V shed 4 bases and J 7 bases; nucleotides not matched to a gene: 17. The CDR3 is CASSSPGTGRYLGEQYF. The CDR3 DNA reads as TGTGCCAGCAGTTCCCCTGGGACAGGGAGGTATCTAGGAGAGCAGTACTTC.